Detailed here is one T cell receptor beta chain. The antigen is unknown. Vbeta (60) and Jbeta (13) primers were used in the PCR. The protocol was immunoSEQ multiplex PCR, while the TCRdb copy is restricted to in-frame clones and leaves out a portion. Among around 110,000 clones listed, 65% to 75% were seen once. These data belong to a study of cytomegalovirus exposure and HLA in healthy donors. General study results and limits: It was reported that TCR beta sequences correctly inferred the HLA-A and HLA-B alleles for most subjects. When the data were analyzed later, several of the most significant clusters appeared to be linked to common viral pathogens. For TCR beta chains, V- and J-gene trimming was later linked to a missense DCLRE1C variant.

The germline CDR1 and CDR2 sequences are SGHNT and YYREEE (reference sequence). The CDR3 extends over 14 amino acids. Germline trimming cut 4 bases from V and 5 bases from J; bases unmatched to any gene: 9. This clonotype was sampled from a man aged 30 to 45 in good health and CMV-seropositive. The V call is TRBV5-4, the J call TRBJ2-7; 7 bases are a match to TRBD1. The sequencing sample was made of PBMCs. CDR3 loop: CASSGDSLRHEQYF. For the CDR3, the DNA is TGTGCCAGCAGCGGGGACAGCCTTCGGCACGAGCAGTACTTC.